Below are 8 T cell receptor beta chains sequenced from a single sample in a study of Tregs in tolerant kidney transplant recipients. The assay was immunoSEQ multiplex PCR, and TCRdb's table has in-frame clones only and misses some. The specimen's table records approximately 6,000 clones. Related graft donors supplied nonmyeloablative bone marrow transplants, and mixed chimerism was transient. Sequencing was performed on CD8+ T cells from blood (PBMCs), taken 12 months after the transplant. The receptors here all came from a human patient who received a combined kidney and bone marrow transplant. Some T cells may trace back to the graft donor.

Comment on this clone: The CDR3 goes on 3 residues after the read ends, and that part is filled in from the germline J gene. The chain combines TRBV19 with TRBJ2-1, with D hard to call. Trimming pared 10 bases from V and 5 bases from J, leaving 12 bases between. The germline V gene encodes CDR1 LNHDA and CDR2 SQIVND (reference sequence). The CDR3 spans 12 residues. The covered CDR3 bases are TGTGCCACTGCCCGCGGAAACAATGAG. Its protein product is CATARGNNE. The complete CDR3 protein is CATARGNNEQFF. The whole variable domain, filled in from reference TRBV19 and TRBJ2-1, reads DGGITQSPKYLFRKEGQNVTLSCEQNLNHDAMYWYRQDPGQGLRLIYYSQIVNDFQKGDIAEGYSVSREKKESFPLTVTSAQKNPTAFYLCATARGNNEQFFGPGTRLTVL.

With respect to this clone: The read ends 3 residues early relative to the CDR3; the germline J gene fills the gap. The chain recombines TRBV20-1 with TRBJ1-1, with D perhaps matching TRBD1 (5 bases). The CDR3 consists of 15 residues. Germline V gives CDR1 DFQATT, CDR2 SNEGSKA (reference sequence). V was cut by 2 bases and J by 3 bases, with 16 bases left in between. Here the CDR3 reads CSARPRGVGDTEAFF. The DNA read from the CDR3 is TGCAGTGCTAGACCACGGGGGGTCGGGGACACTGAA.

Concerning this clone: The observed sequence ends 3 residues before the CDR3 terminus, with the missing tail filled in from the germline J gene. V is TRBV29-1 and J is TRBJ2-7; D may be TRBD1 (5 bases). CDR1 SQVTM and CDR2 ANQGSEA come from the germline V gene. Trimming removed 3 bases from V and 4 bases from J, with 13 bases in between. This CDR3 is 13 amino acids long. The DNA read from the CDR3 is TGCAGCGTTGATTTGGGTCAGGGTTACGAG. It encodes CSVDLGQGYE. In full, the CDR3 is CSVDLGQGYEQYF.

This clone is deemed medium-sized by its frequency. The read terminates 3 residues before the CDR3 end, so the remaining end is supplied by the germline J gene. The chain links TRBV12-3 or TRBV12-4 to TRBJ1-2; 8 bases agree with TRBD1. The CDR3 extends over 15 amino acids. V lost 2 bases and J lost 5; bases outside the gene matches: 7. The CDR3: CASSLTGGLKYGYTF. CDR3 bases read: TGTGCCAGCAGTTTAACAGGGGGTTTGAAGTATGGC.

Remarks on this clone: The sequence runs out 3 residues before the end of the CDR3; the remainder is reconstructed from the germline J gene. V gene TRBV30 combines with J gene TRBJ2-7; 10 bases are a match to TRBD1. The germline gives CDR1 GTSNPN, CDR2 SVGIG (reference sequence). Trimming removed 6 bases from V and 3 bases from J; junction bases left unmatched: 8. There are 14 residues in the CDR3. The part of the CDR3 DNA that was read is TGTGCCTGCCAGCGACAGGGGGCCTTCTACGAG. Encoded protein: CACQRQGAFYE. In full, the CDR3 is CACQRQGAFYEQYF.

About this clone: The read terminates 3 residues ahead of where the CDR3 ends, so the germline J gene completes it. This chain uses TRBV4-2 with TRBJ1-2; 12 bases are shared with TRBD1. From germline, CDR1 is LGHNA and CDR2 YNFKEQ. The CDR3 totals 17 residues. J was trimmed by 4 bases and V by 4 bases; bases with no gene match: 10. CDR3: CASSPGTGGIPFYGYTF. The CDR3 bases that were read are TGTGCCAGCAGCCCCGGGACAGGGGGCATCCCTTTCTATGGC.

Of note for this clone: The sequenced fragment ends 3 residues before the CDR3 boundary, so the rest is inferred from the germline J gene. The V call is TRBV2, the J call TRBJ2-7, with 9 bases aligning to TRBD2. Germline V lookup: CDR1 SNHLY, CDR2 FYNNEI. This CDR3 has 16 residues. The V segment lost 0 bases and the J segment 4 bases; nucleotides outside the gene matches: 7. The part of the CDR3 DNA that was read is TGTGCCAGCAGTGAAGCGTCTAGCGGGGTCTTATACGAG. Protein: CASSEASSGVLYE. In full, the CDR3 reads CASSEASSGVLYEQYF.

In regard to this clone: At one end, the junction sequence differs from germline, possibly due to a read error. The read is 3 residues too short to cover the CDR3 end, so that end is filled in from the germline J gene. The chain has TRBV6-4 and TRBJ1-1; tentatively, D is TRBD1 (5 bases). There are 13 residues in the CDR3. Germline loops: CDR1 MRHNA, CDR2 SNTAGT. The CDR3 sequence is CASRETEYTEAFF. The covered CDR3 bases are TGTGCCAGCCGTGAGACAGAATACACTGAA.